In this sample, the clone carrying this T cell receptor beta chain turned up a few times. Its cognate antigen is unknown. The sequenced template was cDNA made from the entire isolated RNA. Clones were read by immunoSEQ multiplex PCR, and TCRdb kept only the in-frame ones, dropping some. Of around 120,000 clones listed, approximately 15% were seen once; the top ten hold 2.6%. The data originate from a study of beta chain features in type 1 diabetes. V was shortened by 0 bases and J by 5 bases, with 16 bases between the two germline ends. This CDR3 has 16 amino acids. Germline V gene sequence: CDR1 LGHNA, CDR2 YSLEER. General study findings and limits: For Type 1 diabetes patients, all four CD4+ subsets carried TCRB CDR3s that were moderately but significantly shorter.

This clonotype originated in a man between 18 and 35 years old with type 1 diabetes. Specimen: central memory CD4+ T cells from blood. V is TRBV4-3 and J is TRBJ2-5; D is possibly TRBD1 or TRBD2 (5 bases each). The DNA for the CDR3 is TGCGCCAGCAGCCAAGATAGGCAGGGTGGCGGGGAGACCCAGTACTTC. Protein product: CASSQDRQGGGETQYF.